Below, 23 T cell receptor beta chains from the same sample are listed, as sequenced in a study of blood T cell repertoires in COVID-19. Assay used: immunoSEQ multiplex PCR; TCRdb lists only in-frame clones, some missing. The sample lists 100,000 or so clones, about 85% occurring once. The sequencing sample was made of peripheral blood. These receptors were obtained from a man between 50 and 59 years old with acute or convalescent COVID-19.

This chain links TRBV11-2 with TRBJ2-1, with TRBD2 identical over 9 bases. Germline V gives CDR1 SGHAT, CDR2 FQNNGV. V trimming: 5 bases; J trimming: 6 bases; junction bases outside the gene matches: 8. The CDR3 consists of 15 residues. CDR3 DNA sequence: TGTGCCAGCAGCCGTAGCGGGAGACCTTTCAATGAGCAGTTCTTC. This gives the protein CASSRSGRPFNEQFF.

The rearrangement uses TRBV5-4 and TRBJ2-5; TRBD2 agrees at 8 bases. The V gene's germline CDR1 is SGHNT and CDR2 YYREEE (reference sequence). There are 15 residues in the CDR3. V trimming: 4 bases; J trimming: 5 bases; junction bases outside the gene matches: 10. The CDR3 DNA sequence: TGTGCCAGCAGCCGAGCGGGAGTAGGGGATGAGACCCAGTACTTC. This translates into CASSRAGVGDETQYF. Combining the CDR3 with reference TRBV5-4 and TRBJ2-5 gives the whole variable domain ETGVTQSPTHLIKTRGQQVTLRCSSQSGHNTVSWYQQALGQGPQFIFQYYREEENGRGNFPPRFSGLQFPNYSSELNVNALELDDSALYLCASSRAGVGDETQYFGPGTRLLVL.

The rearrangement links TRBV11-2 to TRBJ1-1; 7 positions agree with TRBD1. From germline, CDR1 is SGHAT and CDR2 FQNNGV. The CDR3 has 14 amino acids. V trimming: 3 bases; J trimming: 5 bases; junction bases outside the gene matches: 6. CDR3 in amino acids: CASSFTGVVTEAFF. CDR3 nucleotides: TGTGCCAGCAGCTTTACAGGGGTGGTGACTGAAGCTTTCTTT. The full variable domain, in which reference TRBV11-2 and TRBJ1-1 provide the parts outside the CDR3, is EAGVAQSPRYKIIEKRQSVAFWCNPISGHATLYWYQQILGQGPKLLIQFQNNGVVDDSQLPKDRFSAERLKGVDSTLKIQPAKLEDSAVYLCASSFTGVVTEAFFGQGTRLTVV.

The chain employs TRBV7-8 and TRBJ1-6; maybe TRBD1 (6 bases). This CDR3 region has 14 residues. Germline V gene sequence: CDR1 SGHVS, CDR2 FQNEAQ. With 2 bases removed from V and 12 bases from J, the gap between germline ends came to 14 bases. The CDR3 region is CASSLTRGSGPLHF. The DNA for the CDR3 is TGTGCCAGCAGCTTAACCAGGGGCTCGGGACCCCTCCACTTT.

The CDR3 nucleotides are TGTGCCAGCAGCACCGGGACTCTTAATGAGCAGTTCTTC. Amino acids: CASSTGTLNEQFF. The chain joins TRBV13 to TRBJ2-1; TRBD2 might be the D (6 bases). V was trimmed by 5 bases and J by 7 bases, leaving 12 bases between them. Germline assignment: CDR1 PRHDT and CDR2 FYEKMQ (reference sequence). The CDR3 is made up of 13 amino acids.

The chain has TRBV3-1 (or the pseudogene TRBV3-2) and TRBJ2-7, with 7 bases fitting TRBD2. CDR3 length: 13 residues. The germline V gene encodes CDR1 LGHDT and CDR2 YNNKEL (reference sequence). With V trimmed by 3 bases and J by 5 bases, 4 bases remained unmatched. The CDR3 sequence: CASSQGGSDEQYF. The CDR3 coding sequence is TGTGCCAGCAGCCAGGGGGGGAGCGACGAGCAGTACTTC.

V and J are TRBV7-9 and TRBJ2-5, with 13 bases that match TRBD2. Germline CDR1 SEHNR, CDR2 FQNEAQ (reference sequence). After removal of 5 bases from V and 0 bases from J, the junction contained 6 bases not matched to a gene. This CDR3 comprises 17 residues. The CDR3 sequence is CASSQGGLAGHQETQYF. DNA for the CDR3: TGTGCCAGCAGCCAGGGGGGACTAGCGGGACACCAAGAGACCCAGTACTTC.

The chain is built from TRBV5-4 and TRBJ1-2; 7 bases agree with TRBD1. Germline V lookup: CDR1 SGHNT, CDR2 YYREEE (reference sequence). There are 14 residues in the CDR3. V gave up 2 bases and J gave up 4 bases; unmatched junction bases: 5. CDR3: CASSFTGTAYGYTF. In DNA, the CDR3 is TGTGCCAGCAGCTTTACCGGGACAGCCTATGGCTACACCTTC.

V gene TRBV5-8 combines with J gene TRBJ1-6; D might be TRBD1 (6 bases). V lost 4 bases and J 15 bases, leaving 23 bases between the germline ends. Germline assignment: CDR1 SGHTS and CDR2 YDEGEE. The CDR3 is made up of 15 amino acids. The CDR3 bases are TGTGCCAGCAGCCCTAGACAGGATACCAGTTTAAACCTCCACTTT. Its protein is CASSPRQDTSLNLHF.

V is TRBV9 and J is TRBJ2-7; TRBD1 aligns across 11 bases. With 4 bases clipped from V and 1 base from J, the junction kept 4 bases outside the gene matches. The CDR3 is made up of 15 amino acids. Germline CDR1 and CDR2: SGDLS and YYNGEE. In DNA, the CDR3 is TGTGCCAGCAGCCCAGGGACAGGGGGGTCCTACGAGCAGTACTTC. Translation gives CASSPGTGGSYEQYF.

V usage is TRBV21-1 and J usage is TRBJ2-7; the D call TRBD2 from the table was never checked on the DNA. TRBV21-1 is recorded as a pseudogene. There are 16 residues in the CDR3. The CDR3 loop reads CASSKLAGGPVYEQYF. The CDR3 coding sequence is TGTGCCAGCAGCAAATTAGCGGGAGGGCCAGTCTACGAGCAGTACTTC.

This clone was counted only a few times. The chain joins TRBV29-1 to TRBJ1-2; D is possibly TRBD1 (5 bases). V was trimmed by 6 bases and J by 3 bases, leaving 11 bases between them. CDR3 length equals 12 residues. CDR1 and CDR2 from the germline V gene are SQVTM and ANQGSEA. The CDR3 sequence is CSVNDRYYGYTF. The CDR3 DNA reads TGCAGCGTAAACGACAGATACTATGGCTACACCTTC.

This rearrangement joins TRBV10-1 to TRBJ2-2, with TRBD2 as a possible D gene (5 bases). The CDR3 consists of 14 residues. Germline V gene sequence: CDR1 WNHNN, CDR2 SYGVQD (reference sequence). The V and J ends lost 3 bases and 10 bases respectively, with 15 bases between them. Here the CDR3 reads CASSDSPRTQELFF. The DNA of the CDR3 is TGCGCCAGCAGTGACAGCCCCCGGACTCAGGAGCTGTTTTTT.

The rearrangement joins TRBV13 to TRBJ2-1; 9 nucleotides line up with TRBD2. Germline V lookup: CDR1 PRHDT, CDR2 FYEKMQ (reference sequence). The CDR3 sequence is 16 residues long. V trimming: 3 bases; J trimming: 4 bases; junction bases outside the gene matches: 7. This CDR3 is CASSFGGLAEYNEQFF. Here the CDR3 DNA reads TGTGCCAGCAGCTTCGGGGGACTAGCAGAGTACAATGAGCAGTTCTTC.

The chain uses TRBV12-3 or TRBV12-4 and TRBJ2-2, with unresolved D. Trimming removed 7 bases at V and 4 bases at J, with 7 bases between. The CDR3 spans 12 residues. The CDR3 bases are TGTGCCAGCACCCTAGTCACCGGGGAGCTGTTTTTT. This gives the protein CASTLVTGELFF.

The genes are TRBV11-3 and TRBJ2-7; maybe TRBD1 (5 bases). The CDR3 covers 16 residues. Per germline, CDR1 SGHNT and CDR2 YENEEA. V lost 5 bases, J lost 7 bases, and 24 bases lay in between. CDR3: CASSRSEGASALEQYF. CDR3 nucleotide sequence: TGTGCCAGCAGCCGAAGCGAAGGGGCCTCCGCTCTGGAGCAGTACTTC.

This CDR3 is CASSLATRTGVNQPQHF. The CDR3, as DNA: TGTGCCAGCAGTTTAGCCACGAGGACAGGGGTGAATCAGCCCCAGCATTTT. The chain combines TRBV28 with TRBJ1-5; 9 positions agree with TRBD1. CDR1 and CDR2 (germline): MDHEN, SYDVKM. Trimming removed 2 bases from V and 4 bases from J; junction bases left unmatched: 9. This CDR3 spans 17 amino acids.

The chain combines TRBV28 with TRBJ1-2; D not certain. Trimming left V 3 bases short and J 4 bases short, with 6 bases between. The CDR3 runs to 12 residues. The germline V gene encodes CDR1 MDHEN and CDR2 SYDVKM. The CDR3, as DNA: TGTGCCAGCAGTTTTGAAGCCTATGGCTACACCTTC. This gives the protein CASSFEAYGYTF.

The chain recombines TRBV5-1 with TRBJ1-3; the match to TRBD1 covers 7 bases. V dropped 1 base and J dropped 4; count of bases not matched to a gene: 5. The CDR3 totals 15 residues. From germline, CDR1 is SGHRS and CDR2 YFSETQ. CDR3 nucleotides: TGCGCCAGCAGCTTGTTGACAGGGACGGGAAACACCATATATTTT. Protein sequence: CASSLLTGTGNTIYF.

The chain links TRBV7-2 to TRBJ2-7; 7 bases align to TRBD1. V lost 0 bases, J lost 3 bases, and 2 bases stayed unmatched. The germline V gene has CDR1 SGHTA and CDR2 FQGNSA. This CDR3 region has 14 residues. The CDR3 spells CASSLASGGYEQYF. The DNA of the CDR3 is TGTGCCAGCAGCTTAGCATCAGGGGGCTACGAGCAGTACTTC. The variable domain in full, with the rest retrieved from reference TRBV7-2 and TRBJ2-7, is GAGVSQSPSNKVTEKGKDVELRCDPISGHTALYWYRQSLGQGLEFLIYFQGNSAPDKSGLPSDRFSAERTGGSVSTLTIQRTQQEDSAVYLCASSLASGGYEQYFGPGTRLTVT.

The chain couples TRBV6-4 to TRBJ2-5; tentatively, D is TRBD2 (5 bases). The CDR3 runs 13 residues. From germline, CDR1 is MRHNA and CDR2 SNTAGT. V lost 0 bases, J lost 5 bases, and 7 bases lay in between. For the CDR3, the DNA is TGTGCCAGCAGTGACTCTCGGGGTGAGACCCAGTACTTC. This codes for CASSDSRGETQYF.

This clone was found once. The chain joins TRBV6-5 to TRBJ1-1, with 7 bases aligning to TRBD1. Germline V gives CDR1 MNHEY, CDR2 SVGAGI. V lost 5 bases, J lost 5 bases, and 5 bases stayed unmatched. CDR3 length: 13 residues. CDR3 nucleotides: TGTGCCAGCAGTCGACAGGGTGGAACTGAAGCTTTCTTT. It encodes CASSRQGGTEAFF.

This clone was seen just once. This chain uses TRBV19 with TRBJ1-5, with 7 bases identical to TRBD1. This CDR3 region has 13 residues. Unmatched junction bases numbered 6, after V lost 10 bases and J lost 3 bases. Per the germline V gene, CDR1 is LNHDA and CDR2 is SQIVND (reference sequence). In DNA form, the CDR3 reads TGTGCCACCAAGGGACAGCTCAATCAGCCCCAGCATTTT. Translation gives CATKGQLNQPQHF.